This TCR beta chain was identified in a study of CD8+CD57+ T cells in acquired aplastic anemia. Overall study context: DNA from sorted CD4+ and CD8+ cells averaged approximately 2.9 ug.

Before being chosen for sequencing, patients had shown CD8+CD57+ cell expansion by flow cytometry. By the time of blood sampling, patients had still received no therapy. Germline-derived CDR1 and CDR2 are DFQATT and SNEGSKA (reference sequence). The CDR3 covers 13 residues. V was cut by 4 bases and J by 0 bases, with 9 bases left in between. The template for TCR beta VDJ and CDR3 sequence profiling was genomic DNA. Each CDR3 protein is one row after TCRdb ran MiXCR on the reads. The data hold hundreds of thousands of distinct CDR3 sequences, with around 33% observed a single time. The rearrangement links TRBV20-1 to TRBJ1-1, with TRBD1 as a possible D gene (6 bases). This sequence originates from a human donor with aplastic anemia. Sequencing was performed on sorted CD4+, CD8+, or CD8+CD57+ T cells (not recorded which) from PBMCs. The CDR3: CSAIDRLNTEAFF. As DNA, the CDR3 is TGCAGTGCTATAGACAGGCTGAACACTGAAGCTTTCTTT.